The rows below give T cell receptor beta chains drawn from one sample of a study of T cell repertoires in cytomegalovirus infection. TCRdb itself ran the reads through MiXCR, one entry per CDR3 protein. The table shows about 180,000 distinct CDR3 sequences, with about 18% occurring only once. The specimen sequenced was CD8+ T cells from PBMCs. Source of these receptors: a human donor in good health (CMV status not recorded). Some clones in this sample may be carry-over from other donors' samples. CDR3s leave out the opening cysteine and the closing phenylalanine or tryptophan. Rows may omit the clone size; those that give it use once, few, many or a size class.

v_call clone_size cdr3_aa
TRBV4-2 NA ASSPQVPGLVGDEQF
TRBV7-2 many ASSTLRGYSYNEQF
TRBV20-1 NA SAINTGELF
TRBV10-2 NA ASSDNSQY
TRBV28 few ASSLQGGSYNEQF
TRBV7-2 NA ASSLVGDGVQETQY
TRBV7-6 NA ASSSVRGTGELF
TRBV28 few ASPPRTGVITNEKLF
TRBV7-9 few ASSPVGPKAF
TRBV6-1 NA ASRRDVSYEQY
TRBV12-3/TRBV12-4 few ASNQAGMNTEAF
TRBV7-9 few ASSTGQVWSPSGANVLT
TRBV25-1 few ATGQGGDEQY
TRBV12-3/TRBV12-4 NA ASSGRQGGYGYT
TRBV19 NA ASTPGTSAHTDTQY
TRBV12-3/TRBV12-4 NA ASSFKQSTDTQY
TRBV10-3 few ALPTGPLFYNEQF
TRBV7-2 few ASSLRDFSYEQY
TRBV4-1 NA ASGRLNTGELF
TRBV10-2 NA ASSEGRDRGLNYGYT
TRBV20-1 few SARDRGLKAF
TRBV7-9 few ASSLRWWSEAF
TRBV20-1 NA SARHRFTDEAF
TRBV6-5 once ASSYSGGIGPEQY
TRBV4-3 few ASSQDSPGTQY
TRBV11-2 NA ASSLDSDLGAF
TRBV29-1 NA SVDEWSSGSTTDTQY
TRBV2 NA ASSELRTGTEQY
TRBV20-1 NA SAWGGIGTASNYEQY
TRBV7-2 few ASSFPGQEGTEAF
TRBV4-3 few ASSQGPGEQSNQPQH
TRBV2 few ASPALNTEAF
TRBV30 NA AWSYGTSGNTDTQY